The rows below give T cell receptor beta chains drawn from one sample of a study of T-cell memory formation after mild COVID-19. TCRdb fed the 5' RACE reads into MiXCR, producing one record per CDR3 protein. This table has some 150,000 distinct CDR3 sequences, 6% to 7% appearing once. The sample was PBMCs or a T cell subset sorted from them (not recorded which). These TCRs come from an adult woman who had mild COVID-19 (a few samples of this study predate the infection). Cell type and time point are not known. Both conserved end residues are part of each CDR3. A D gene is named only where the DNA matches it firmly. A clone size is listed for some rows: how often the clone was seen (once, few, many), or a class if it is expanded.

j_call | v_call | d_call | cdr3_length | clone_size | cdr3_nt | cdr3_aa
TRBJ1-2 | TRBV5-1 | . | 16 | few | TGCGCCAGCAGCTTGGGGGCGCCTAATGTCAACTATGGCTACACCTTC | CASSLGAPNVNYGYTF
TRBJ1-2 | TRBV12-3/TRBV12-4 | . | 13 | few | TGTGCCAGCAACCCGGGACTTAGTTATGGCTACACCTTC | CASNPGLSYGYTF
TRBJ2-2 | TRBV3-1 | TRBD2 | 17 | many | TGTGCCAGCAGCCGTACTAGCGGGGTTGCGAACACCGGGGAGCTGTTTTTT | CASSRTSGVANTGELFF
TRBJ1-2 | TRBV5-1 | TRBD1 | 17 | few | TGCGCCAGCAGCTTGCAGACCTGGGCAGGGGGCAGCTATGGCTACACCTTC | CASSLQTWAGGSYGYTF
TRBJ2-1 | TRBV10-3 | TRBD2 | 14 | few | TGTGCCATCAGCAGGACTAGCGGGGGAAATGAGCAGTTCTTC | CAISRTSGGNEQFF
TRBJ2-7 | TRBV6-1 | . | 14 | many | TGTGCCAGCAGTTTCCGGGACAACTCGTACGAGCAGTACTTC | CASSFRDNSYEQYF
TRBJ2-3 | TRBV20-1 | . | 15 | . | TGCAGTGCTAGAGATTGGACTTCTAGCACAGATACGCAGTATTTT | CSARDWTSSTDTQYF
TRBJ2-1 | TRBV19 | . | 14 | . | TGTGCCAGTAGTATTCAGGATTCCTACAATGAGCAGTTCTTC | CASSIQDSYNEQFF
TRBJ1-5 | TRBV20-1 | TRBD1 | 14 | . | TGCAGTGCGAGGGACAGGAGGAGCAATCAGCCCCAGCATTTT | CSARDRRSNQPQHF
TRBJ2-1 | TRBV12-3/TRBV12-4 | . | 15 | many | TGTGCCAGCAGTTTAGGGGGGACAAGCTACAATGAGCAGTTCTTC | CASSLGGTSYNEQFF
TRBJ1-2 | TRBV5-1 | . | 13 | once | TGCGCCAGCCTGGAGTCGGGTTGGTATGGCTACACCTTC | CASLESGWYGYTF
TRBJ2-7 | TRBV6-2/TRBV6-3 | TRBD2 | 11 | . | TGTGCCAGCGCGGGGGGCTACGAGCAGTACTTC | CASAGGYEQYF
TRBJ2-3 | TRBV4-1 | . | 15 | many | TGCGCCAGCAGCCAAGATAGGGCCCCCACAGATACGCAGTATTTT | CASSQDRAPTDTQYF
TRBJ1-1 | TRBV12-3/TRBV12-4 | TRBD1 | 15 | . | TGTGCCAGCAGTTTGACAGGGGGCGTCAGGACTGAAGCTTTCTTT | CASSLTGGVRTEAFF
TRBJ2-5 | TRBV5-1 | . | 13 | few | TGCGCCAGCAGCCCCGCCAGCCAAGAGACCCAGTACTTC | CASSPASQETQYF
TRBJ2-3 | TRBV20-1 | . | 14 | . | TGCAGTGTCCTTAGCGGAGCAGTCACAGATACGCAGTATTTT | CSVLSGAVTDTQYF
TRBJ2-2 | TRBV7-3 | . | 13 | few | TGTGCCAGCGGGACACAAGACACCGGGGAGCTGTTTTTT | CASGTQDTGELFF
TRBJ2-7 | TRBV18 | . | 14 | . | TGTGCCAGCTCACTAGGAGCACAGACCTACGAGCAGTACTTC | CASSLGAQTYEQYF
TRBJ2-3 | TRBV18 | TRBD2 | 16 | many | TGTGCCAGCTCACCCTCGTTGACTAGCGGGAGCGATACGCAGTATTTT | CASSPSLTSGSDTQYF
TRBJ2-7 | TRBV29-1 | . | 14 | few | TGCAGCGTGACCATCCCCTCACAACTAGTAGAGCAGTACTTC | CSVTIPSQLVEQYF
TRBJ2-3 | TRBV9 | TRBD1 | 15 | few | TGTGCCAGCAGCGCGGGACAGCGTAGCACAGATACGCAGTATTTT | CASSAGQRSTDTQYF
TRBJ1-1 | TRBV2 | . | 14 | many | TGTGCCAGCAGTGTATCAGAACTTGGGACTGAAGCTTTCTTT | CASSVSELGTEAFF
TRBJ1-3 | TRBV10-3 | TRBD1 | 15 | few | TGTGCCATCAGGCCCTCAGGGGGGTCTGGAAACACCATATATTTT | CAIRPSGGSGNTIYF
TRBJ2-7 | TRBV19 | . | 13 | many | TGTGCCAGTAGTACCGTACAGGGTTACGAGCAGTACTTC | CASSTVQGYEQYF
TRBJ1-3 | TRBV5-1 | TRBD1 | 15 | few | TGCGCCAGCAGCAGGACAGGTCTGCAAGGAAACACCATATATTTT | CASSRTGLQGNTIYF
TRBJ2-7 | TRBV9 | TRBD1 | 15 | many | TGTGCCAGCAGCGTAGCAAAGACAGGGGCCTACGAGCAGTACTTC | CASSVAKTGAYEQYF
TRBJ2-1 | TRBV5-1 | . | 13 | many | TGCGCCAGCAGCTTGTCCAGGGGTTACGAGCAGTTCTTC | CASSLSRGYEQFF
TRBJ1-2 | TRBV7-2 | . | 13 | few | TGTGCCAGCAGCACCTCAGTCCGCTATGGCTACACCTTC | CASSTSVRYGYTF
TRBJ2-1 | TRBV29-1 | . | 14 | . | TGCAGCGCTCCCGACACCAACTCCTACAATGAGCAGTTCTTC | CSAPDTNSYNEQFF
TRBJ1-1 | TRBV29-1 | . | 14 | few | TGCAGCGTTGGACCCGGGCCGATGAACACTGAAGCTTTCTTT | CSVGPGPMNTEAFF
TRBJ1-5 | TRBV5-1 | TRBD1 | 13 | many | TGCGCCAGCAGCAGGACAGGGGACCAGCCCCAGCATTTT | CASSRTGDQPQHF
TRBJ1-4 | TRBV25-1 | . | 16 | few | TGTGCCAGCCCCGCCCACCGGGGTCCAACTAATGAAAAACTGTTTTTT | CASPAHRGPTNEKLFF
TRBJ2-3 | TRBV11-2 | . | 19 | few | TGTGCCAGCAGCTCCCTCTGGGGGGCGGGCAGGTGGGAATCAGATACGCAGTATTTT | CASSSLWGAGRWESDTQYF
TRBJ1-1 | TRBV14 | . | 16 | few | TGTGCCAGCAGCCCCCTGGGGGAGGGGGATGACACTGAAGCTTTCTTT | CASSPLGEGDDTEAFF
TRBJ2-3 | TRBV9 | TRBD2 | 14 | few | TGTGCCAGCAGCAAACTAGCGCTCTCAGATACGCAGTATTTT | CASSKLALSDTQYF
TRBJ2-4 | TRBV18 | . | 16 | few | TGTGCCAGCTCACGGCAAGGCGTAGGGGCCAAAAACATTCAGTACTTC | CASSRQGVGAKNIQYF
TRBJ2-6 | TRBV27 | . | 15 | few | TGTGCCAGCAGTCCTTACAGCTCTGGGGCCAACGTCCTGACTTTC | CASSPYSSGANVLTF
TRBJ1-1 | TRBV18 | . | 13 | few | TGTGCCAGCTCACCTGACATGAACACTGAAGCTTTCTTT | CASSPDMNTEAFF
TRBJ1-6 | TRBV3-1 | . | 16 | few | TGTGCCAGCAGCCCGACAACAGGAGTCTATAATTCACCCCTCCACTTT | CASSPTTGVYNSPLHF
TRBJ2-1 | TRBV7-9 | . | 14 | . | TGTGCCAGCAGCCTAGCCGGGACTCTGGGTGAGCAGTTCTTC | CASSLAGTLGEQFF
TRBJ2-3 | TRBV5-1 | . | 17 | . | TGCGCCAGCAGCTTAGGCAGGGGCCGACCCCGCACAGATACGCAGTATTTT | CASSLGRGRPRTDTQYF
TRBJ2-3 | TRBV7-8 | . | 14 | . | TGTGCCAGCAGGGGGGCTCTGAGCACAGATACGCAGTATTTT | CASRGALSTDTQYF